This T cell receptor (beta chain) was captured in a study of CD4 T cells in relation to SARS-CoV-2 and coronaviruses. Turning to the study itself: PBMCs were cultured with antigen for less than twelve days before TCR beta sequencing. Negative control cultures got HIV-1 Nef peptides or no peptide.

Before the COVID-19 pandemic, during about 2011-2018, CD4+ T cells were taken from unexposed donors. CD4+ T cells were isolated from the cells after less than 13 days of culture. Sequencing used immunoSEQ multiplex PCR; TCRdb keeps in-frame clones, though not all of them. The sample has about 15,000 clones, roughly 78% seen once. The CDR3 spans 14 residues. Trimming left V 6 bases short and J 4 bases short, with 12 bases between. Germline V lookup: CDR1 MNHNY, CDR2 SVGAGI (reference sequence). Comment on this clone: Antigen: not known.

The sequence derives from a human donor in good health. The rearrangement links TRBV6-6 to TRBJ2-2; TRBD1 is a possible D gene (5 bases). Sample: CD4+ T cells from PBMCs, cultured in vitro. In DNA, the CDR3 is TGTGCCAGCAGACCATGGGGCGCCACCGGGGAGCTGTTTTTT. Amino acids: CASRPWGATGELFF.